The 18 T cell receptor beta chains below were found in one sample sequenced in a study of response to subunit inactivated influenza vaccine. Each CDR3 protein is one row after TCRdb ran MiXCR on the RT-PCR reads. In the table there are 800,000 or so distinct CDR3 sequences, 20% to 25% of which are singletons. This specimen was PBMCs from blood, taken roughly 5 days after vaccination. The origin of the receptors is a man aged 50 to 59 who received an inactivated influenza vaccine.

Only a few counts were recorded for this clonotype. V usage is TRBV4-2 and J usage is TRBJ2-1; D unresolved. Trimming left V 0 bases short and J 0 bases short, with 12 bases between. The germline V gene has CDR1 LGHNA and CDR2 YNFKEQ. The CDR3 is 17 amino acids. This chain's CDR3 is CASSQEGSPSSYNEQFF. The CDR3 bases are TGTGCCAGCAGCCAAGAGGGGTCTCCTAGCTCCTACAATGAGCAGTTCTTC.

This clonotype was found many times. V is TRBV11-2 and J is TRBJ2-7; unclear D gene. V dropped 1 base and J dropped 4 bases, with 11 bases sitting between them. The germline gives CDR1 SGHAT, CDR2 FQNNGV. The CDR3 loop spans 14 amino acids. DNA for the CDR3: TGTGCCAGCAGCTTAGTCGGTCCTATTTACGAGCAGTACTTC. Translation gives CASSLVGPIYEQYF.

The chain combines TRBV5-4 with TRBJ2-2; 8 nucleotides line up with TRBD1. The CDR3 loop spans 14 amino acids. V shed 4 bases and J 6 bases; nucleotides not matched to a gene: 5. CDR1 is SGHNT, CDR2 YYREEE, per germline (reference sequence). This CDR3 reads CASSPTGEPGELFF. The DNA for the CDR3 is TGTGCCAGCAGCCCGACAGGGGAACCCGGGGAGCTGTTTTTT.

This clonotype was picked up a small number of times. V gene TRBV25-1 combines with J gene TRBJ1-6; 11 bases map to TRBD1. V was clipped by 4 bases and J by 13 bases; unmatched bases: 3. The CDR3 runs to 13 residues. CDR1 is MGHDK, CDR2 SYGVNS, per germline. This CDR3 is CASSARDRGPLHF. The DNA of the CDR3 is TGTGCCAGCAGTGCGCGGGACAGGGGGCCCCTCCACTTT.

V and J are TRBV2 and TRBJ2-7; TRBD1 agrees at 9 bases. The J segment lost 1 base and the V segment lost 5 bases, leaving 15 bases of the junction unmatched. The CDR3 spans 18 residues. Germline V lookup: CDR1 SNHLY, CDR2 FYNNEI. In DNA form, the CDR3 reads TGTGCCAGCAGTTCTCCCTGGAGGGAGGACAGGGGTTCCTACGAGCAGTACTTC. Encoded protein: CASSSPWREDRGSYEQYF.

This chain links TRBV7-9 with TRBJ1-2; D is unresolved. The V gene's germline CDR1 is SEHNR and CDR2 FQNEAQ (reference sequence). Trimming cost V 2 bases and J 0 bases, with 10 bases left between them. This CDR3 has 15 amino acids. The chain's CDR3 is CASSLYTRANYGYTF. The CDR3 DNA follows: TGTGCCAGCAGCTTATACACCCGTGCTAACTATGGCTACACCTTC.

The genes are TRBV29-1 and TRBJ2-1, with TRBD2 identical over 8 bases. CDR3 length: 15 residues. Germline CDR1 is SQVTM and CDR2 is ANQGSEA. Unmatched junction bases numbered 13, after V lost 5 bases and J lost 7 bases. In DNA form, the CDR3 reads TGCAGCGTTCCTCTAAGCACTAGCGGAGTTAATGAGCAGTTCTTC. Encoded protein: CSVPLSTSGVNEQFF.

The J gene is TRBJ1-5, the V gene TRBV6-1, with TRBD1 identical over 8 bases. The CDR3 covers 15 residues. Germline CDR1 is MNHNS and CDR2 is SASEGT. With 5 bases clipped from V and 7 bases from J, the junction kept 10 bases outside the gene matches. CDR3 amino acids: CASSLWTGKAQPQHF. Written as DNA, the CDR3 is TGTGCCAGCAGTCTTTGGACAGGGAAGGCGCAGCCCCAGCATTTT.

About this clonotype itself: This may be a read error: a much more frequent sequence differs by one nucleotide. The rearrangement uses TRBV15 and TRBJ2-1; 8 positions match TRBD2. The CDR3 sequence is 12 residues long. CDR1 is LNHNV and CDR2 is YYDKDF in the germline V gene (reference sequence). The V and J ends lost 8 bases and 9 bases, in that order; junction bases with no gene match: 6. The CDR3 protein is CATVKREIEQFF. The CDR3 nucleotides read TGTGCCACCGTCAAGCGGGAGATTGAGCAGTTCTTC.

The chain recombines TRBV3-1 with TRBJ2-1, with 10 bases that match TRBD1. J lost 6 bases, V lost 4 bases, and 12 bases had no gene match. This CDR3 has 17 amino acids. The germline CDR1 and CDR2 sequences are LGHDT and YNNKEL (reference sequence). This chain's CDR3 is CASSPYPGTGVINEQFF. DNA of the CDR3: TGTGCCAGCAGCCCCTACCCAGGGACAGGGGTAATCAATGAGCAGTTCTTC.

This clonotype was seen more than once but under ten times. This chain joins TRBV4-2 and TRBJ2-5; the D gene could be TRBD1 or TRBD2 (5 bases each). The CDR3 covers 14 residues. The V and J ends lost 3 bases and 0 bases respectively, with 8 bases between them. The germline V gene encodes CDR1 LGHNA and CDR2 YNFKEQ. The CDR3 sequence: CASSHGTNQETQYF. For the CDR3, the DNA is TGTGCCAGCAGCCACGGGACCAACCAAGAGACCCAGTACTTC.

The chain is built from TRBV2 and TRBJ2-5, with unresolved D. CDR1 and CDR2 from the germline V gene are SNHLY and FYNNEI. The CDR3 sequence is 10 residues long. V gave up 10 bases and J gave up 5 bases, with 8 bases separating them. CDR3 nucleotides: TGTGCCATAAACGGGGAGACCCAGTACTTC. Protein sequence: CAINGETQYF.

This clonotype was seen only a few times. The chain is built from TRBV7-9 and TRBJ2-3, with D unresolved. The CDR3 loop spans 15 amino acids. Germline-derived CDR1 and CDR2 are SEHNR and FQNEAQ (reference sequence). V lost 1 base, J lost 4 bases, and 12 bases lay in between. The CDR3 coding sequence is TGTGCCAGCAGCTTAGGGGTGGTCGGACCAGATACGCAGTATTTT. Amino acids: CASSLGVVGPDTQYF.

This rearrangement joins TRBV5-1 to TRBJ2-3; TRBD1 matches 8 bases. This CDR3 has 15 residues. J was trimmed by 6 bases and V by 0 bases; bases with no gene match: 6. In germline, CDR1 is SGHRS, CDR2 YFSETQ. CDR3 nucleotides: TGCGCCAGCAGCTTGGGGGGACAGGATGTCGATACGCAGTATTTT. Translation: CASSLGGQDVDTQYF.

This clonotype turned up a few times. This chain connects TRBV7-9 to TRBJ2-1; TRBD1 matches 11 bases. V lost 5 bases, J lost 8 bases, and 11 bases stayed unmatched. Germline V gene sequence: CDR1 SEHNR, CDR2 FQNEAQ (reference sequence). This CDR3 region has 16 residues. CDR3: CASSRDRGFFWDEQFF. The CDR3 coding sequence is TGTGCCAGCAGCCGGGACAGGGGGTTTTTTTGGGATGAGCAGTTCTTC.

This rearrangement joins TRBV6-1 to TRBJ2-7; D is ambiguous. The CDR3 runs to 16 residues. V shed 5 bases and J shed 0 bases, with 17 bases lying between them. The V gene's germline CDR1 is MNHNS and CDR2 SASEGT. CDR3 residues: CASSPIGGSYSYEQYF. CDR3 nucleotide sequence: TGTGCCAGCAGTCCTATTGGCGGCAGCTACTCCTACGAGCAGTACTTC.

The count of this clonotype is one. V gene TRBV24-1 combines with J gene TRBJ1-1; D might be TRBD1 (6 bases). The CDR3 contains 15 residues. V shed 0 bases and J shed 7 bases, with 14 bases lying between them. The germline V gene encodes CDR1 KGHDR and CDR2 SFDVKD. The CDR3 nucleotides read TGTGCCACCAGTGATTTGGGTCAGGGGCGGAATGAAGCTTTCTTT. Its translation: CATSDLGQGRNEAFF.

To note about this clonotype: The germline gene is not matched at one end of the junction; a read error may be the cause. The rearrangement uses TRBV6-5 and TRBJ1-2; D is uncertain. Germline V gene data show CDR1 as MNHEY and CDR2 as SVGAGI. CDR3 size: 13 residues. The CDR3 DNA reads as TGTGCCAGCAGTGACTCGGAGACTCATGGCTACACCTTC. Translated, it gives CASSDSETHGYTF.